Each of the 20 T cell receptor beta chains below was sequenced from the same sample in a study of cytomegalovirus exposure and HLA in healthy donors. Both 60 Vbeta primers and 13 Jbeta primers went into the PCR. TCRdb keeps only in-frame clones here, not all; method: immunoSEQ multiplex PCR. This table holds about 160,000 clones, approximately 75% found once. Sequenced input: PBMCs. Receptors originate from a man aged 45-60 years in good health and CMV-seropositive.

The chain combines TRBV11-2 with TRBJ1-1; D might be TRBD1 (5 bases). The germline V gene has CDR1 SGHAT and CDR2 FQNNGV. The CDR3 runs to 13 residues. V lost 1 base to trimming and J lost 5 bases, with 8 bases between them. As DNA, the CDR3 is TGTGCCAGCAGCTTAGTAAGGGGAACTGAAGCTTTCTTT. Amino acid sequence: CASSLVRGTEAFF.

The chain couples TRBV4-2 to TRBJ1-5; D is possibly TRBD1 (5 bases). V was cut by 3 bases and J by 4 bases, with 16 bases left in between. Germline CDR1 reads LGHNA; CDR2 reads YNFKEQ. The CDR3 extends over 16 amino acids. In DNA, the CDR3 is TGTGCCAGCAGCCAGGGCGGGGCGGGTGCTAATCAGCCCCAGCATTTT. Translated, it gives CASSQGGAGANQPQHF.

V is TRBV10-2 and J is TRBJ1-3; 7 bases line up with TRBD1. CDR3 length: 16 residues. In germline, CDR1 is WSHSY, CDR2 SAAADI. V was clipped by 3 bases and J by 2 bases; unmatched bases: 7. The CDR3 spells CASSDLGQRTGNTIYF. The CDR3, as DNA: TGCGCCAGCAGTGACCTGGGACAGAGAACTGGAAACACCATATATTTT.

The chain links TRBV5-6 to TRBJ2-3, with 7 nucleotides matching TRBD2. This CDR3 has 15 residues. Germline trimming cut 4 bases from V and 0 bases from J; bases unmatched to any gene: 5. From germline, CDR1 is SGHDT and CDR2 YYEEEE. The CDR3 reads CASSPGGSSTDTQYF. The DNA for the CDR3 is TGTGCCAGCAGCCCCGGGGGGTCTAGCACAGATACGCAGTATTTT.

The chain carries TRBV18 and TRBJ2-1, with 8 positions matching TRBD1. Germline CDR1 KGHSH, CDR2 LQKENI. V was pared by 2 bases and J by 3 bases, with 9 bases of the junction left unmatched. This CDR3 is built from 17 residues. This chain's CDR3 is CASSPNSGQGGYNEQFF. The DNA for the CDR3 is TGTGCCAGCTCACCAAATTCCGGACAGGGAGGCTACAATGAGCAGTTCTTC.

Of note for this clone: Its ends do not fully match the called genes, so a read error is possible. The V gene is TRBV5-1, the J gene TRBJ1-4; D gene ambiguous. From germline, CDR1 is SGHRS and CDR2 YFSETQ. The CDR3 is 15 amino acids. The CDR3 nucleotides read TGCGCCAGCAGCTTGGACCTTTCAACTAGTGAAAAACTGTTTTTT. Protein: CASSLDLSTSEKLFF.

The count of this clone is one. CDR3 bases: TGTGCTAGTGGAAACGGACAGTACCAAGAGACCCAGTACTTC. Encoded protein: CASGNGQYQETQYF. This chain uses TRBV12-5 with TRBJ2-5; TRBD1 might be the D (6 bases). This CDR3 comprises 14 residues. Germline V CDR1 and CDR2: LGHNT, FRNRAP. V was trimmed by 6 bases and J by 0 bases, leaving 11 bases between them.

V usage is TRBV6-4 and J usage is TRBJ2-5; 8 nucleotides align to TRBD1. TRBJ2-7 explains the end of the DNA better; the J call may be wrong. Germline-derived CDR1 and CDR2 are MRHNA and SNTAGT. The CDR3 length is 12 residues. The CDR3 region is CASSDTGGEQYF. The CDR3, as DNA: TGTGCCAGCAGTGACACAGGGGGCGAGCAGTACTTC.

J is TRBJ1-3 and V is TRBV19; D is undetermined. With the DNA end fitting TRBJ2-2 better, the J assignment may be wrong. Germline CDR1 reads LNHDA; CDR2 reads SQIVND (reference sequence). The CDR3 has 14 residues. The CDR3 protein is CASSLGLNTGELFF. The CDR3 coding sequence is TGTGCCAGTAGTTTAGGGCTAAACACCGGGGAGCTGTTTTTT.

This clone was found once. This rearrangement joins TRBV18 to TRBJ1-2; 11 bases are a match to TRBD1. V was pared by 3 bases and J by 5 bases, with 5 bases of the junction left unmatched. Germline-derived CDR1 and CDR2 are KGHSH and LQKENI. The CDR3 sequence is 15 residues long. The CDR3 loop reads CASSPGQGAGYGYTF. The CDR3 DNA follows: TGTGCCAGCTCACCTGGACAGGGGGCAGGTTATGGCTACACCTTC.

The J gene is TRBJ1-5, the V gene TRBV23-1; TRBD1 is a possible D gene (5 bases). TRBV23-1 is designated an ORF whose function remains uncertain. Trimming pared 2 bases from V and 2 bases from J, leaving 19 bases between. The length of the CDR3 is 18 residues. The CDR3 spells CASSQLGRQGGRNQPQHF. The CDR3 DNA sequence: TGCGCCAGCAGTCAACTCGGCAGGCAGGGCGGACGCAATCAGCCCCAGCATTTT.

The CDR3 protein is CASSLAMGEDGYTF. The CDR3 DNA reads TGTGCCAGCAGCTTAGCGATGGGAGAGGATGGCTACACCTTC. V usage is TRBV7-2 and J usage is TRBJ1-2; no clear D. The ends were cut back, 0 bases at V and 6 bases at J, with 11 bases in the middle. Germline V gene sequence: CDR1 SGHTA, CDR2 FQGNSA. The CDR3 loop spans 14 amino acids.

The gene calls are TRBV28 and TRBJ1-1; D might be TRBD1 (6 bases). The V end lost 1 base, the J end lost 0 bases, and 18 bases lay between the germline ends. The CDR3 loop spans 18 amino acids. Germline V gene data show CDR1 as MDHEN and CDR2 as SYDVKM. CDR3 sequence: CASSLFGQGRGMNTEAFF. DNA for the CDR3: TGTGCCAGCAGTTTATTCGGGCAGGGGAGGGGCATGAACACTGAAGCTTTCTTT.

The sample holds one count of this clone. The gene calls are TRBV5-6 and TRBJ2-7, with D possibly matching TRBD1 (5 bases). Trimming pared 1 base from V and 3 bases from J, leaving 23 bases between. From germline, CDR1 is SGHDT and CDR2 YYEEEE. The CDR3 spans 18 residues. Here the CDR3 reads CASSLLIKGRARDYEQYF. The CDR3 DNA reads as TGTGCCAGCAGCTTGCTCATCAAGGGGCGCGCCAGGGACTACGAGCAGTACTTC.

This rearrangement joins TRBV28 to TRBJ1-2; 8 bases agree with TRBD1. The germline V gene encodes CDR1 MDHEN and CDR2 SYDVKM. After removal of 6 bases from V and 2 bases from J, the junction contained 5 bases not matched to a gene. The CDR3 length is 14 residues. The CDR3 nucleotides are TGTGCCAGCAGCACCGGACAGGGCAACTATGGCTACACCTTC. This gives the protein CASSTGQGNYGYTF.

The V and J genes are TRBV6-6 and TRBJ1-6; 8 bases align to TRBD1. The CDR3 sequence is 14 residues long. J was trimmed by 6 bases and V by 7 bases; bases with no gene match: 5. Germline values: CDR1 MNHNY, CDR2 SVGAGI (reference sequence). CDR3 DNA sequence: TGTGCCAGCACAATACAGGGGGGTAATTCACCCCTCCACTTT. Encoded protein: CASTIQGGNSPLHF.

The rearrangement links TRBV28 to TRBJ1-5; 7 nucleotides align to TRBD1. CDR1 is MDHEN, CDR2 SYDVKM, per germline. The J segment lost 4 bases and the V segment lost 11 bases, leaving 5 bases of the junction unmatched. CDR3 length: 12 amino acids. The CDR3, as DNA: TGTGCCGGCGGGACAGAAAATCAGCCCCAGCATTTT. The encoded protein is CAGGTENQPQHF.

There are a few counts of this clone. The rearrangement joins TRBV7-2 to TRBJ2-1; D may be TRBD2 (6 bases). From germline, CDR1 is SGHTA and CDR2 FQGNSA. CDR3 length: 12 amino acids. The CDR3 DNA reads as TGTGCTAGCCGTGGCCGGGGGATTGAGCAGTTCTTC. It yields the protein CASRGRGIEQFF.

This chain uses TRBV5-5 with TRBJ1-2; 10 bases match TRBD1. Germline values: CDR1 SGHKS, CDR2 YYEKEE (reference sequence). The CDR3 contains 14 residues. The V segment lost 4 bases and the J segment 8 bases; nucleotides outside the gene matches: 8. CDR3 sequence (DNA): TGTGCCAGCAGCCGCACCGGGACAGGGGACGGCTACACCTTC. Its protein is CASSRTGTGDGYTF.

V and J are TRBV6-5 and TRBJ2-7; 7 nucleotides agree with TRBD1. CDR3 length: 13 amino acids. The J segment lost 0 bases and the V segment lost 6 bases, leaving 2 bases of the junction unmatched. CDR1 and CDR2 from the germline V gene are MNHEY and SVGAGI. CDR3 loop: CASRRDSSYEQYF. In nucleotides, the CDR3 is TGTGCCAGCAGGAGGGACAGCTCCTACGAGCAGTACTTC.